A single sample gave rise to the 30 T cell receptor beta chains below, sequenced in a study of T cell responses to AZD1222 COVID-19 vaccine. Produced via immunoSEQ multiplex PCR; TCRdb's table is partial and in-frame only. The sample includes about 97,000 clones, approximately 90% of them seen just once. This specimen was peripheral blood, taken on day 0 of AZD1222 vaccination. These receptors all stem from an adult in good health.

This chain links TRBV15 with TRBJ2-7, with 8 bases that match TRBD2. The CDR3 is 15 amino acids. Germline loops: CDR1 LNHNV, CDR2 YYDKDF (reference sequence). Losses at the gene ends were 1 base for V and 1 base for J; bases not matched to a gene: 3. In DNA, the CDR3 is TGTGCCACCAGCAGAGCCCCGGGAGGGTCCTACGAGCAGTACTTC. Translating it yields CATSRAPGGSYEQYF.

The V and J genes are TRBV12-5 and TRBJ2-1; perhaps TRBD2 as D (7 bases). The CDR3 extends over 15 amino acids. CDR1 and CDR2 from the germline V gene are LGHNT and FRNRAP. V dropped 7 bases and J dropped 7 bases, with 20 bases sitting between them. CDR3 sequence reads: CASVSTGGAWNEQFF. CDR3 nucleotides: TGTGCTAGTGTTTCGACGGGGGGCGCGTGGAATGAGCAGTTCTTC. The full variable domain, with the rest looked up from reference TRBV12-5 and TRBJ2-1, is DARVTQTPRHKVTEMGQEVTMRCQPILGHNTVFWYRQTMMQGLELLAYFRNRAPLDDSGMPKDRFSAEMPDATLATLKIQPSEPRDSAVYFCASVSTGGAWNEQFFGPGTRLTVL.

The chain is built from TRBV3-1 (or the pseudogene TRBV3-2) and TRBJ2-7; TRBD2 matches at 8 bases. The V gene's germline CDR1 is LGHDT and CDR2 YNNKEL (reference sequence). V lost 3 bases, J lost 5 bases, and 3 bases stayed unmatched. The CDR3 length is 13 residues. The CDR3 protein is CASSQRRGDEQYF. The CDR3 nucleotides are TGTGCCAGCAGCCAGCGGCGGGGGGACGAGCAGTACTTC.

The rearrangement links TRBV5-4 to TRBJ2-2; 15 bases are shared with TRBD2. The J segment lost 1 base and the V segment lost 5 bases, leaving 3 bases of the junction unmatched. This CDR3 contains 17 residues. In germline, CDR1 is SGHNT, CDR2 YYREEE (reference sequence). CDR3 sequence: CASRVGLAGGNTGELFF. CDR3 DNA: TGTGCCAGCAGAGTGGGACTAGCGGGAGGGAACACCGGGGAGCTGTTTTTT.

The CDR3 DNA follows: TGTGCCAGCAGCGCAGGACGGGGGAATTCACCCCTCCACTTT. Translation gives CASSAGRGNSPLHF. This rearrangement joins TRBV11-3 to TRBJ1-6; a possible D gene is TRBD1 (5 bases). V was cut by 5 bases and J by 7 bases, with 12 bases left in between. This CDR3 has 14 residues. In germline, CDR1 is SGHNT, CDR2 YENEEA. The full variable domain, completed using reference TRBV11-3 and TRBJ1-6, is EAGVVQSPRYKIIEKKQPVAFWCNPISGHNTLYWYLQNLGQGPELLIRYENEEAVDDSQLPKDRFSAERLKGVDSTLKIQPAELGDSAVYLCASSAGRGNSPLHFGNGTRLTVT.

The chain has TRBV5-1 and TRBJ2-7; TRBD1 is a possible D gene (5 bases). The germline CDR1 and CDR2 sequences are SGHRS and YFSETQ. The CDR3 totals 13 residues. V shed 0 bases and J shed 1 base, with 5 bases lying between them. The CDR3 DNA is TGCGCCAGCAGCTTGGGACAGTCCTACGAGCAGTACTTC. Amino acid sequence: CASSLGQSYEQYF.

The rearrangement joins TRBV5-1 to TRBJ2-3, with D maybe TRBD1 (6 bases). The CDR3 has 17 amino acids. Trimming left V 0 bases short and J 2 bases short, with 16 bases between. Germline CDR1 SGHRS, CDR2 YFSETQ. CDR3 sequence reads: CASSLGGSVGHTDTQYF. CDR3 coding DNA: TGCGCCAGCAGCTTGGGAGGGAGCGTGGGACACACAGATACGCAGTATTTT.

The gene calls are TRBV3-1 (or the pseudogene TRBV3-2) and TRBJ2-5; maybe TRBD1 (6 bases). V lost 4 bases and J 2 bases, leaving 8 bases between the germline ends. The CDR3 runs to 13 residues. The V gene's germline CDR1 is LGHDT and CDR2 YNNKEL (reference sequence). CDR3 coding DNA: TGTGCCAGCAGCCCCGGACAGCAAGAGACCCAGTACTTC. Amino acids: CASSPGQQETQYF.

This chain uses TRBV27 with TRBJ1-2; perhaps TRBD1 as D (5 bases). The CDR3 spans 15 residues. Looked up from germline, CDR1 is MNHEY and CDR2 is SMNVEV (reference sequence). Trimming took off 6 bases at V and 3 bases at J, with 17 bases between the two ends. CDR3 sequence reads: CASSSGGGAYYGYTF. The CDR3 DNA follows: TGTGCCAGCAGCTCTGGGGGGGGAGCCTACTATGGCTACACCTTC.

The rearrangement uses TRBV2 and TRBJ2-7; possible D gene TRBD1, 6 bases. Germline lookup yields CDR1 SNHLY and CDR2 FYNNEI. V was shortened by 0 bases and J by 0 bases, with 12 bases between the two germline ends. CDR3 length equals 16 residues. The chain's CDR3 is CASSEAGHRSSYEQYF. The CDR3 region has the DNA TGTGCCAGCAGTGAAGCGGGACACAGGAGCTCCTACGAGCAGTACTTC.

This clone was detected only once. The J gene is TRBJ2-3, the V gene TRBV27, with D uncertain. The CDR3 spans 11 residues. V dropped 4 bases and J dropped 3 bases, with 2 bases sitting between them. Germline-derived CDR1 and CDR2 are MNHEY and SMNVEV (reference sequence). Written as DNA, the CDR3 is TGTGCCAGCAGTTCGACAGATACGCAGTATTTT. Residues: CASSSTDTQYF.

The chain has TRBV6-5 and TRBJ2-3, with D possibly being TRBD1 (6 bases). The germline V and J ends were trimmed by 5 bases and 1 base, with 13 bases remaining between them. CDR1 is MNHEY and CDR2 is SVGAGI in the germline V gene. The CDR3 has 15 residues. The CDR3 bases are TGTGCCAGCAGTCTACAGGGTTGGCGCACAGATACGCAGTATTTT. Translation: CASSLQGWRTDTQYF.

This clone was recorded once. The chain couples TRBV25-1 to TRBJ1-1, with TRBD1 matching 8 bases. V lost 4 bases, J lost 1 base, and 8 bases stayed unmatched. The germline V gene encodes CDR1 MGHDK and CDR2 SYGVNS. This CDR3 has 16 amino acids. In nucleotides, the CDR3 is TGTGCCAGCAGTGTTAGGGGGACAGGCGGGAACACTGAAGCTTTCTTT. Protein: CASSVRGTGGNTEAFF.

In this sample, this clone turned up a few times. The same CDR3 arises from other DNA sequences in this sample as well. The gene calls are TRBV9 and TRBJ1-1; the D is unclear. The V end lost 4 bases, the J end lost 1 base, and 8 bases lay between the germline ends. Germline CDR1 SGDLS, CDR2 YYNGEE. The CDR3 runs 13 residues. DNA for the CDR3: TGTGCCAGCAGCCGGACTGGGAACACTGAAGCTTTCTTT. Translation: CASSRTGNTEAFF.

The chain employs TRBV5-4 and TRBJ2-5; 12 nucleotides agree with TRBD2. The V and J ends lost 4 bases and 5 bases, in that order; junction bases with no gene match: 9. The CDR3 loop spans 16 amino acids. Germline V CDR1 and CDR2: SGHNT, YYREEE (reference sequence). CDR3 protein: CASSKRLAGDVETQYF. For the CDR3, the DNA is TGTGCCAGCAGCAAGCGACTAGCGGGAGATGTGGAGACCCAGTACTTC.

This chain uses TRBV28 with TRBJ1-1; D gene unclear. The V and J ends lost 5 bases and 3 bases respectively, with 10 bases between them. The CDR3 is 13 residues long. Germline assignment: CDR1 MDHEN and CDR2 SYDVKM. For the CDR3, the DNA is TGTGCCAGCAGTGTAACAAGATACACTGAAGCTTTCTTT. This gives the protein CASSVTRYTEAFF. The full variable domain, rest sourced from reference TRBV28 and TRBJ1-1, is DVKVTQSSRYLVKRTGEKVFLECVQDMDHENMFWYRQDPGLGLRLIYFSYDVKMKEKGDIPEGYSVSREKKERFSLILESASTNQTSMYLCASSVTRYTEAFFGQGTRLTVV.

The V call is TRBV19, the J call TRBJ1-3, with 7 bases that match TRBD1. This CDR3 spans 16 amino acids. Per germline, CDR1 LNHDA and CDR2 SQIVND (reference sequence). The junction had 9 bases not matched to a gene; V was cut back by 5 bases and J by 2 bases. This chain's CDR3 is CASSGQTGQPGNTIYF. CDR3 DNA sequence: TGTGCCAGTAGTGGACAAACGGGACAGCCTGGAAACACCATATATTTT.

The rearrangement uses TRBV2 and TRBJ2-3, with TRBD2 identical over 11 bases. This CDR3 comprises 18 residues. J was trimmed by 0 bases and V by 6 bases; bases with no gene match: 11. The germline V gene encodes CDR1 SNHLY and CDR2 FYNNEI. The CDR3 region is CASRRIAGGVPSTDTQYF. The CDR3 region has the DNA TGTGCCAGCAGGCGTATAGCGGGAGGGGTTCCTAGCACAGATACGCAGTATTTT.

The chain links TRBV4-1 to TRBJ2-7, with D possibly TRBD1 on 5 matching bases. The germline V and J ends were trimmed by 2 bases and 1 base, with 9 bases remaining between them. The CDR3 has 14 residues. In germline, CDR1 is MGHRA, CDR2 YSYEKL. CDR3: CASSQPRVSYEQYF. CDR3 nucleotide sequence: TGCGCCAGCAGCCAACCCAGGGTTTCCTACGAGCAGTACTTC.

The genes are TRBV30 and TRBJ2-7; the match to TRBD2 covers 8 bases. J lost 5 bases, V lost 0 bases, and 6 bases had no gene match. CDR3 length: 14 amino acids. CDR1 GTSNPN and CDR2 SVGIG come from the germline V gene (reference sequence). The CDR3 loop reads CAWSVSSGSHEQYF. CDR3 sequence (DNA): TGTGCCTGGAGTGTATCCAGCGGGAGCCACGAGCAGTACTTC.

V usage is TRBV5-1 and J usage is TRBJ1-1; D gene uncertain. This CDR3 comprises 14 residues. The germline CDR1 and CDR2 sequences are SGHRS and YFSETQ. V was pared by 1 base and J by 1 base, with 8 bases between. CDR3 nucleotides: TGCGCCAGCAGCTTGTTTCACGGGAACACTGAAGCTTTCTTT. Protein sequence: CASSLFHGNTEAFF.

This clone was observed a handful of times. The rearrangement links TRBV6-5 to TRBJ2-1; 12 nucleotides line up with TRBD1. Germline trimming cut 5 bases from V and 8 bases from J; bases unmatched to any gene: 7. The germline gives CDR1 MNHEY, CDR2 SVGAGI. The CDR3 totals 15 residues. The DNA of the CDR3 is TGTGCCAGCAGTCCCGGGACAGGGGGCTCGGATGAGCAGTTCTTC. Translating gives CASSPGTGGSDEQFF.

V is TRBV30 and J is TRBJ1-4; 8 bases are a match to TRBD1. Trimming at V came to 5 bases and at J to 7 bases, leaving 9 bases not matched to a gene. The CDR3 sequence is 14 residues long. Germline CDR1 is GTSNPN and CDR2 is SVGIG (reference sequence). CDR3 nucleotides: TGTGCCTGGTCGTACAGGGGGTCGGGTGAAAAACTGTTTTTT. It encodes CAWSYRGSGEKLFF.

This clone was picked up one time. The rearrangement uses TRBV28 and TRBJ1-2; D may be TRBD1 (6 bases). Trimming removed 3 bases from V and 7 bases from J, with 12 bases in between. The CDR3 length is 13 residues. Germline V gene lookup returns CDR1 MDHEN and CDR2 SYDVKM. The CDR3 is CASSLDSPIGYTF. The CDR3 nucleotides are TGTGCCAGCAGTTTGGACAGCCCCATTGGCTACACCTTC.

This clone was picked up a small number of times. A junction boundary mismatches the germline segment, possibly from a read error. The CDR3 region is CASSPQPGDTGELFF. In nucleotides, the CDR3 is TGTGCTAGCAGTCCCCAGCCAGGGGACACCGGGGAGCTGTTTTTT. This sequence joins TRBV7-7 and TRBJ2-2; tentative D call: TRBD1 (6 bases). Germline loops: CDR1 SSHAT, CDR2 FNYEAQ (reference sequence). This CDR3 has 15 amino acids.

The J gene is TRBJ2-7, the V gene TRBV27; 11 nucleotides agree with TRBD2. This CDR3 spans 17 amino acids. Trimming removed 5 bases from V and 2 bases from J; junction bases left unmatched: 11. The germline gives CDR1 MNHEY, CDR2 SMNVEV (reference sequence). The CDR3 is CASSPLAGGMTTYEQYF. CDR3 nucleotide sequence: TGTGCCAGCAGTCCCTTAGCGGGGGGGATGACAACCTACGAGCAGTACTTC.

The chain employs TRBV7-3 and TRBJ2-1, with D possibly TRBD1 on 6 matching bases. Germline CDR1 and CDR2: SGHTA and FQGTGA. The V and J ends lost 5 bases and 7 bases respectively, with 15 bases between them. The CDR3 is made up of 14 amino acids. CDR3 loop: CASSTQSGENEQFF. In nucleotides, the CDR3 is TGTGCCAGCAGCACCCAATCAGGGGAGAATGAGCAGTTCTTC.

The CDR3 nucleotides are TGCGCCAGGGGGGGACCGGGACAAAGCTCCTACGAGCAGTACTTC. Its translation is CARGGPGQSSYEQYF. The gene calls are TRBV10-1 and TRBJ2-7; D may correspond to TRBD1 or TRBD2 (6 bases each). In germline, CDR1 is WNHNN, CDR2 SYGVQD (reference sequence). The V end lost 9 bases, the J end lost 0 bases, and 18 bases lay between the germline ends. CDR3 length: 15 amino acids.

The genes are TRBV19 and TRBJ1-4; a weak D match, TRBD1 (5 bases). Trimming pared 6 bases from V and 6 bases from J, leaving 17 bases between. Germline loops: CDR1 LNHDA, CDR2 SQIVND (reference sequence). This CDR3 spans 15 amino acids. The CDR3 DNA reads as TGTGCCAGTAGCCTCGGAGGCAGGGTGGATGAAAAACTGTTTTTT. This gives the protein CASSLGGRVDEKLFF.

The chain employs TRBV3-1 (or the pseudogene TRBV3-2) and TRBJ2-7; D is unclear. CDR1 LGHDT and CDR2 YNNKEL come from the germline V gene (reference sequence). Deletions cut 1 base from V and 0 bases from J, with 7 bases between. This CDR3 region has 14 residues. CDR3 DNA: TGTGCCAGCAGCCAAGTGTACTCCTCCTACGAGCAGTACTTC. This gives the protein CASSQVYSSYEQYF.